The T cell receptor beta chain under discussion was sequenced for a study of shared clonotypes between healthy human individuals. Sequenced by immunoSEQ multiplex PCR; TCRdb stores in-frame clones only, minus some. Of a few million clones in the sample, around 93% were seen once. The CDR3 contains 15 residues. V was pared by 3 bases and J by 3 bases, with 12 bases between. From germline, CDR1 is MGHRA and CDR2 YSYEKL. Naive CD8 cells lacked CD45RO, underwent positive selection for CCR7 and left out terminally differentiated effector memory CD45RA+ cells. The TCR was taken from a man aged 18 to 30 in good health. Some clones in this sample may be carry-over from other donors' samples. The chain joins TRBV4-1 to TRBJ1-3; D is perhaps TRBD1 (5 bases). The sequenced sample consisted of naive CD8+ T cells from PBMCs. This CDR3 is CASSHFRGDGNTIYF. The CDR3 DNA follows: TGCGCCAGCAGCCACTTTCGGGGGGATGGAAACACCATATATTTT.